Below are 18 T cell receptor beta chains sequenced from a single sample in a study of breast tumors, draining lymph nodes, adjacent tissues listed by TCRdb under 2016. The lymph node samples were taken from the axillary draining lymph nodes of breast cancer patients. Receptors were amplified or captured by multiplex PCR. Instrument used: Illumina HiSeq 2000. TCRdb reprocessed the public reads (quality trimming at Q25 with fastp, clone calling with MiXCR) and kept in-frame beta chains. Entries are consolidated by CDR3 protein sequence, retaining the most common genes and DNA. Across this sample there are fewer than 200,000 distinct CDR3 sequences, with roughly a third seen only once. Around 4.5% of the sample rests with the top ten. Sequencing was done on a sample of axillary lymph node tissue. The receptors were gathered from a female donor with breast cancer. Some clones in this sample may be carry-over from other donors' samples.

V and J are TRBV6-1 and TRBJ2-7; D is perhaps TRBD1 (5 bases). The ends were cut back, 7 bases at V and 0 bases at J, with 10 bases in the middle. This CDR3 region has 13 residues. Germline V gene lookup returns CDR1 MNHNS and CDR2 SASEGT. CDR3 coding DNA: TGTGCCAGCATACCGACAGTCTCCTACGAGCAGTACTTC. Encoded protein: CASIPTVSYEQYF.

This clonotype was found many times. The V gene is TRBV9, the J gene TRBJ2-7, with 7 nucleotides matching TRBD2. The CDR3 spans 15 residues. Per the germline V gene, CDR1 is SGDLS and CDR2 is YYNGEE. V shed 0 bases and J 2 bases; nucleotides not matched to a gene: 5. The CDR3 sequence is CASSVAVAGAYEQYF. The CDR3 DNA is TGTGCCAGCAGCGTAGCTGTGGCGGGAGCCTACGAGCAGTACTTC. The full variable domain, with the rest looked up from reference TRBV9 and TRBJ2-7, is DSGVTQTPKHLITATGQRVTLRCSPRSGDLSVYWYQQSLDQGLQFLIQYYNGEERAKGNILERFSAQQFPDLHSELNLSSLELGDSALYFCASSVAVAGAYEQYFGPGTRLTVT.

This chain connects TRBV10-3 to TRBJ2-7, with D perhaps assigned TRBD1 or TRBD2 (5 bases each). Germline CDR1 reads ENHRY; CDR2 reads SYGVKD. This CDR3 has 15 amino acids. V gave up 7 bases and J gave up 3 bases, with 19 bases separating them. The chain's CDR3 is CAITPSRESGYEQYF. The DNA for the CDR3 is TGTGCCATCACCCCGAGCAGGGAGAGTGGCTACGAGCAGTACTTC.

This rearrangement joins TRBV18 to TRBJ1-4; 8 positions match TRBD1. The V gene end was trimmed by 2 bases and the J gene end by 2 bases; junction bases not matched to a gene: 13. The germline gives CDR1 KGHSH, CDR2 LQKENI. CDR3 length: 19 residues. CDR3 amino acids: CASSPTTGVVGATNEKLFF. The CDR3 DNA reads TGTGCCAGCTCACCAACGACAGGGGTGGTCGGTGCGACTAATGAAAAACTGTTTTTT.

This clonotype was observed at least ten times. V gene TRBV27 combines with J gene TRBJ1-6; D unclear. This CDR3 contains 13 residues. Germline V gene lookup returns CDR1 MNHEY and CDR2 SMNVEV (reference sequence). V gave up 5 bases and J gave up 10 bases, with 12 bases separating them. The DNA for the CDR3 is TGTGCCAGCAGTAGATCCGAAGGGTCACCCCTCCACTTT. This encodes CASSRSEGSPLHF.

This clonotype showed up many times. The rearrangement uses TRBV4-2 and TRBJ1-4, with 8 bases that match TRBD1. Per the germline V gene, CDR1 is LGHNA and CDR2 is YNFKEQ. The CDR3 loop spans 14 amino acids. V was pared by 1 base and J by 6 bases, with 1 base of the junction left unmatched. This CDR3 is CASSQAGGDEKLFF. CDR3 DNA sequence: TGTGCCAGCAGCCAAGCAGGGGGCGATGAAAAACTGTTTTTT.

This clonotype was recorded many times. The rearrangement links TRBV7-6 to TRBJ2-3; the match to TRBD2 covers 10 bases. V shed 5 bases and J 4 bases; nucleotides not matched to a gene: 18. The CDR3 contains 19 residues. Looked up from germline, CDR1 is SGHVS and CDR2 is FNYEAQ. The CDR3 here is CASSTLLAGPSYPPDTQYF. CDR3 in DNA: TGTGCCAGCAGCACCCTACTAGCGGGACCGTCCTACCCCCCAGATACGCAGTATTTT.

Notes on this clonotype: A read error may be the cause here, since a much bigger clone is one base away. The chain is built from TRBV20-1 and TRBJ2-5; 8 bases align to TRBD2. This CDR3 spans 17 amino acids. After removal of 0 bases from V and 4 bases from J, the junction contained 13 bases not matched to a gene. Germline-derived CDR1 and CDR2 are DFQATT and SNEGSKA (reference sequence). The CDR3 reads CSARDRDGGAAAETQYF. Here the CDR3 DNA reads TGCAGTGCTAGAGATCGGGACGGGGGGGCCGCCGCAGAGACCCAGTACTTC.

A note on this clonotype: The CDR3 end shows no conserved phenylalanine or tryptophan, and so a read error is likely. The chain has TRBV6-5 and TRBJ2-7; no clear D. The germline V gene has CDR1 MNHEY and CDR2 SVGAGI. The CDR3 extends over 14 amino acids. Trimming took off 6 bases at V and 6 bases at J, with 18 bases between the two ends. CDR3 protein: CASRPLRASSEQYL. The CDR3 DNA sequence: TGTGCCAGCAGACCCCTCCGGGCCAGCAGCGAGCAGTACCTC.

This clonotype was observed many times. In DNA form, the CDR3 reads TGTGCCATCAGTGACAGCGACTACGAGCAGTACTTC. Translating it yields CAISDSDYEQYF. The genes are TRBV10-3 and TRBJ2-7; D is ambiguous. Per the germline V gene, CDR1 is ENHRY and CDR2 is SYGVKD. This CDR3 spans 12 amino acids. The V and J ends lost 3 bases and 3 bases respectively, with 6 bases between them.

The chain employs TRBV12-3 or TRBV12-4 and TRBJ2-6; D may be TRBD1 (8 bases). V was pared by 8 bases and J by 1 base, with 21 bases between. CDR3 length: 18 residues. The chain's CDR3 is CASRRGGQALSGANVLTF. Here the CDR3 DNA reads TGTGCCAGCCGTAGGGGGGGACAGGCGTTATCTGGGGCCAACGTCCTGACTTTC.

This clonotype was observed many times. This sequence joins TRBV29-1 and TRBJ1-2; no clear D. Germline lookup yields CDR1 SQVTM and CDR2 ANQGSEA. The V and J ends lost 0 bases and 6 bases respectively, with 14 bases between them. The CDR3 loop spans 14 amino acids. In DNA form, the CDR3 reads TGCAGCGTTGAAGATCTATGGGCCGCCGATGGCTACACCTTC. It specifies CSVEDLWAADGYTF.

The chain carries TRBV2 and TRBJ1-1; D not resolved. Germline loops: CDR1 SNHLY, CDR2 FYNNEI. This CDR3 spans 13 amino acids. With 6 bases removed from V and 1 base from J, the gap between germline ends came to 9 bases. For the CDR3, the DNA is TGTGCCAGCAGCCAAGGGTGGAACACTGAAGCTTTCTTT. Amino acid sequence: CASSQGWNTEAFF. The variable domain in full, completed from reference TRBV2 and TRBJ1-1, reads EPEVTQTPSHQVTQMGQEVILRCVPISNHLYFYWYRQILGQKVEFLVSFYNNEISEKSEIFDDQFSVERPDGSNFTLKIRSTKLEDSAMYFCASSQGWNTEAFFGQGTRLTVV.

This clonotype was counted at least ten times. The rearrangement uses TRBV29-1 and TRBJ1-5; D is unresolved. The CDR3 has 12 residues. V dropped 4 bases and J dropped 3 bases, with 7 bases sitting between them. Looked up from germline, CDR1 is SQVTM and CDR2 is ANQGSEA. In nucleotides, the CDR3 is TGCAGCGTTGGCAGCCCCAATCAGCCCCAGCATTTT. Translation: CSVGSPNQPQHF.

This clonotype was counted many times. V gene TRBV18 combines with J gene TRBJ2-2; D gene uncertain. The CDR3 totals 15 residues. V lost 3 bases to trimming and J lost 1 base, with 9 bases between them. Germline V gives CDR1 KGHSH, CDR2 LQKENI. The CDR3, as DNA: TGTGCCAGCTCACCCGCCTTGGTGAACACCGGGGAGCTGTTTTTT. It is translated as CASSPALVNTGELFF.

In the case of this clonotype: A much larger clone differs from this one at a single base, so this may be a read error. The chain is built from TRBV6-1 and TRBJ2-6; unclear D gene. This CDR3 comprises 14 residues. Germline CDR1 is MNHNS and CDR2 is SASEGT. Trimming stripped 6 bases from V and 0 bases from J, with 6 bases between. The CDR3 bases are TGTGCCAGCAGACTGTACTCTGGGGCCAACGTCCTGACTTTC. This translates into CASRLYSGANVLTF.

The sample holds many counts of this clonotype. J is TRBJ1-4 and V is TRBV20-1, with 8 positions matching TRBD1. The germline V gene encodes CDR1 DFQATT and CDR2 SNEGSKA (reference sequence). The CDR3 contains 12 residues. Trimming took 5 bases from V and 8 from J; bases not matched to a gene: 4. The CDR3 nucleotides read TGCAGTGCTGCGACAGGGGACGAAAAACTGTTTTTT. Translation: CSAATGDEKLFF.

This clonotype has a count of ten or more. This chain joins TRBV30 and TRBJ2-3; D uncertain. This CDR3 is built from 13 residues. V dropped 3 bases and J dropped 1 base, with 8 bases sitting between them. Germline CDR1 is GTSNPN and CDR2 is SVGIG (reference sequence). CDR3 nucleotide sequence: TGTGCCTGGAGCCCGTACGGCACAGATACGCAGTATTTT. It is translated as CAWSPYGTDTQYF.